The 12 T cell receptor beta chains listed next were all sequenced from one sample in a study of blood T cell repertoires in COVID-19. Only in-frame clones appear in the TCRdb table, and some are missing; sequencing was by immunoSEQ multiplex PCR. The sample yields approximately 74,000 clones, around 80% seen once. The sequenced sample was peripheral blood. The receptors were gathered from a man older than 75 with active or convalescent COVID-19.

The rearrangement joins TRBV7-2 to TRBJ1-2; D may be TRBD1 (6 bases). Trimming took 6 bases from V and 2 from J, leaving 13 bases between them. This CDR3 has 14 amino acids. Germline lookup yields CDR1 SGHTA and CDR2 FQGNSA. CDR3 loop: CASSYSTGNYGYTF. In nucleotides, the CDR3 is TGTGCCAGCAGTTACTCGACAGGCAACTATGGCTACACCTTC.

The rearrangement uses TRBV18 and TRBJ1-4, with TRBD1 matching over 9 bases. Looked up from germline, CDR1 is KGHSH and CDR2 is LQKENI. The CDR3 has 15 amino acids. V lost 3 bases to trimming and J lost 5 bases; unmatched junction nucleotides: 4. The CDR3 region is CASSPQGQGNEKLFF. The CDR3, as DNA: TGTGCCAGCTCACCGCAGGGACAGGGAAATGAAAAACTGTTTTTT.

The chain employs TRBV28 and TRBJ2-5; 11 positions agree with TRBD1. The CDR3 consists of 15 residues. The V gene's germline CDR1 is MDHEN and CDR2 SYDVKM. V shed 5 bases and J 4 bases; nucleotides not matched to a gene: 6. The CDR3 nucleotides are TGTGCCAGCAGTCTCTGGACAGGGGGCACAGAGACCCAGTACTTC. It is translated as CASSLWTGGTETQYF.

The rearrangement uses TRBV6-4 and TRBJ1-3; no clear D. Trimming removed 6 bases from V and 5 bases from J, with 14 bases in between. The CDR3 extends over 14 amino acids. Per germline, CDR1 MRHNA and CDR2 SNTAGT. The CDR3 here is CASRPQRYRNTIYF. CDR3 in DNA: TGTGCCAGCAGACCCCAGAGGTATCGAAACACCATATATTTT.

A single count supports this clone. The genes are TRBV15 and TRBJ2-5; 8 bases map to TRBD2. J was trimmed by 0 bases and V by 0 bases; bases with no gene match: 6. This CDR3 is built from 17 residues. The germline CDR1 and CDR2 sequences are LNHNV and YYDKDF (reference sequence). The DNA of the CDR3 is TGTGCCACCAGCAGAGAGCAGCGGGGGCCTAACCAAGAGACCCAGTACTTC. Protein product: CATSREQRGPNQETQYF.

The table lists this clone with a few counts. V is TRBV10-2 and J is TRBJ1-2; D is unclear. The CDR3 contains 14 residues. Trimming pared 0 bases from V and 7 bases from J, leaving 12 bases between. Germline V lookup: CDR1 WSHSY, CDR2 SAAADI. CDR3 loop: CASSESSVAGGYTF. The DNA of the CDR3 is TGCGCCAGCAGTGAGTCGAGTGTTGCCGGTGGCTACACCTTC.

The chain employs TRBV7-2 and TRBJ1-2; weak D call: TRBD1 (5 bases). V lost 0 bases and J lost 1, with 9 bases in between. The CDR3 is 15 amino acids. The germline V gene has CDR1 SGHTA and CDR2 FQGNSA. The CDR3, as DNA: TGTGCCAGCAGCTTAGCGGCAGGGTATAACTATGGCTACACCTTC. Protein sequence: CASSLAAGYNYGYTF.

The chain couples TRBV19 to TRBJ2-1, with TRBD2 matching 9 bases. This CDR3 has 17 residues. V dropped 4 bases and J dropped 1; count of bases not matched to a gene: 8. Germline V gene lookup returns CDR1 LNHDA and CDR2 SQIVND (reference sequence). CDR3 in amino acids: CASSKLAGGPSYNEQFF. The CDR3 nucleotides are TGTGCCAGTAGTAAGTTGGCGGGAGGGCCTTCCTACAATGAGCAGTTCTTC.

The CDR3 sequence: CASSPSGWTEAFF. In DNA form, the CDR3 reads TGTGCCAGCAGCCCCTCGGGGTGGACTGAAGCTTTCTTT. V is TRBV7-9 and J is TRBJ1-1, with no clear D. CDR1 is SEHNR and CDR2 is FQNEAQ in the germline V gene (reference sequence). V was clipped by 5 bases and J by 5 bases, with 12 bases between them. The CDR3 is 13 amino acids.

This clone was seen just once. The rearrangement links TRBV15 to TRBJ1-2; D uncertain. Germline CDR1 and CDR2: LNHNV and YYDKDF (reference sequence). The CDR3 has 14 amino acids. V was cut by 7 bases and J by 2 bases, with 14 bases left in between. This CDR3 reads CATKGLGENYGYTF. For the CDR3, the DNA is TGTGCCACCAAAGGTCTCGGGGAAAACTATGGCTACACCTTC.

The chain has TRBV18 and TRBJ2-3, with D hard to call. V lost 5 bases, J lost 0 bases, and 15 bases lay in between. Germline V gene sequence: CDR1 KGHSH, CDR2 LQKENI. There are 16 residues in the CDR3. The CDR3 coding sequence is TGTGCCAGCTCAGCCTTAGAGCCTCGTAGCACAGATACGCAGTATTTT. This codes for CASSALEPRSTDTQYF.

The chain carries TRBV7-8 and TRBJ2-1; 8 bases are shared with TRBD1. Losses at the gene ends were 1 base for V and 6 bases for J; bases not matched to a gene: 8. Germline values: CDR1 SGHVS, CDR2 FQNEAQ. The CDR3 consists of 16 residues. The CDR3 DNA follows: TGTGCCAGCAGCTTAGTTGGACCGGGACAGGTCAATGAGCAGTTCTTC. It specifies CASSLVGPGQVNEQFF. Using reference TRBV7-8 and TRBJ2-1 for the parts outside the CDR3, the full variable domain is GAGVSQSPRYKVAKRGQDVALRCDPISGHVSLFWYQQALGQGPEFLTYFQNEAQLDKSGLPSDRFFAERPEGSVSTLKIQRTQQEDSAVYLCASSLVGPGQVNEQFFGPGTRLTVL.